The TCR beta chain under discussion was sequenced for a study of blood T cell repertoires in COVID-19. Overall study: Acute and convalescent COVID-19 samples came from the United States, Italy and Spain. In each case, the material was cDNA or gDNA derived from T cells, B-cell-depleted T cells, or PBMCs.

In its sample, this clone was seen once. In the authors' workflow: How many nucleated cells were present was estimated from reference gene primer amplification. Assay: immunoSEQ multiplex PCR; the TCRdb copy retains only in-frame clones and omits some. That table supplies the V and J calls and clone size; D and trimming were determined from the DNA. This table holds some 250,000 clones, approximately 80% found once. The sample comprised peripheral blood. The clonotype originates from a woman younger than 30 with acute or convalescent COVID-19.

The CDR3 DNA sequence: TGTGCCAGCAGTGACAGCACCTACAATGAGCAGTTCTTC. It yields the protein CASSDSTYNEQFF. The chain combines TRBV12-3 or TRBV12-4 with TRBJ2-1, with a weak D call TRBD1 (5 bases). This CDR3 region has 13 residues. Trimming left V 5 bases short and J 2 bases short, with 7 bases between.